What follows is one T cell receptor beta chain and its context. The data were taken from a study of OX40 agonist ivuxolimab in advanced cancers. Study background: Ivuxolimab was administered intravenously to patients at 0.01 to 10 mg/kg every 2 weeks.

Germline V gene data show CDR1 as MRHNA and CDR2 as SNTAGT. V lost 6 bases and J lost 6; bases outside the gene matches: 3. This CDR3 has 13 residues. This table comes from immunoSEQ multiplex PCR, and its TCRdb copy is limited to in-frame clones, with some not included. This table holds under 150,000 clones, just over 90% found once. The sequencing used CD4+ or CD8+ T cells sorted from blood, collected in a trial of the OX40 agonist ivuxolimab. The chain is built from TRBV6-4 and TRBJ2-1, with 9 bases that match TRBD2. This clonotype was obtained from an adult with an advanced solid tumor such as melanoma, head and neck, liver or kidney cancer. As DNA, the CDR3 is TGTGCCAGCAGAAGACTAGCGGTCAATGAGCAGTTCTTC. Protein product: CASRRLAVNEQFF.